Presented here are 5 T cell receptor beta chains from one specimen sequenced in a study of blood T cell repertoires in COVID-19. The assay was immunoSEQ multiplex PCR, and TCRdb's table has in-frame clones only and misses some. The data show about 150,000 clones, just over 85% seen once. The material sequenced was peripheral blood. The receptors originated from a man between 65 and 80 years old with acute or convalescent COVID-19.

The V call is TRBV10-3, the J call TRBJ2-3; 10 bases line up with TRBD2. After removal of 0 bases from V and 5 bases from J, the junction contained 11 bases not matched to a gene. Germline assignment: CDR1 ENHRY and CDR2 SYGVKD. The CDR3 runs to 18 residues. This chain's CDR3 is CAISESATGTSAKDTQYF. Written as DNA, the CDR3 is TGTGCCATCAGTGAGTCTGCTACCGGGACTAGCGCAAAAGATACGCAGTATTTT.

The CDR3 spells CASRQAGTGRTEAFF. The CDR3 nucleotides read TGTGCCAGCAGGCAAGCCGGGACAGGGAGGACTGAAGCTTTCTTT. The chain uses TRBV11-2 and TRBJ1-1, with TRBD1 matching 9 bases. The CDR3 extends over 15 amino acids. Germline V gene sequence: CDR1 SGHAT, CDR2 FQNNGV. Germline trimming cut 6 bases from V and 5 bases from J; bases unmatched to any gene: 10.

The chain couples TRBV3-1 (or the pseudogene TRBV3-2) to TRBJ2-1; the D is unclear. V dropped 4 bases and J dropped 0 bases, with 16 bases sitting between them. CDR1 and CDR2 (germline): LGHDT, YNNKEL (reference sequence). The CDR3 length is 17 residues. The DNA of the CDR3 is TGTGCCAGCAGCCGAGACCTGTTCAAGAGCTCCTACAATGAGCAGTTCTTC. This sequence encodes CASSRDLFKSSYNEQFF.

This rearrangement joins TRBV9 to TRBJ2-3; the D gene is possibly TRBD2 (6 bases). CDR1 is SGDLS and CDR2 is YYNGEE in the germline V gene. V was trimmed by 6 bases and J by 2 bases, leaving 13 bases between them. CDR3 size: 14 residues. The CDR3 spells CASNSGLFTDTQYF. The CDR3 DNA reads TGTGCCAGCAACTCGGGACTCTTCACAGATACGCAGTATTTT.

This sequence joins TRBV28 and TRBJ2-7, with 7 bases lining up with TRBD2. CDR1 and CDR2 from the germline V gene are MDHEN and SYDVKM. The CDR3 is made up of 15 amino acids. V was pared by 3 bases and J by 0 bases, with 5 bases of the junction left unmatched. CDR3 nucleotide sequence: TGTGCCAGCAGTTTGGCTAGCGGAAGCTCCTACGAGCAGTACTTC. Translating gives CASSLASGSSYEQYF.